The clone carrying this TCR beta chain was seen at least ten times. The data derive from a study of molecular identifiers for immune sequencing clone quantification. Whole-study context: The replicates split RNA from about 20,000 or 100,000 naive CD8 cells five ways and sequenced four.

The V gene lost 0 bases and the J gene lost 3 bases, with 10 bases spanning the gap. CDR3 length equals 15 residues. CDR1 is SGHRS, CDR2 YFSETQ, per germline. Input for naive CD8 libraries was 20,000 to 1,000,000 sorted cells; the RNA fraction used was 10%, 30% or 50%. Based on a CD8+CD4-CCR7+CD45RA+ profile, naive CD8 T cells were sorted. Listed TCR primers and previously described methods were used for bulk TCR libraries. MiXCR, applied by TCRdb to the PCR reads, yields one record per CDR3 protein. The data hold approximately 59,000 distinct CDR3 sequences, with under 20% observed a single time. The sequencing sample was made of naive CD8+ T cells from blood, with Jurkat cell RNA spiked in. The sample's subset: FACS-sorted CD8+CD4-CCR7+CD45RA+ naive T cells. The sequence derives from a human donor in good health. Some libraries in this study had Jurkat cell RNA spiked in. The chain couples TRBV5-1 to TRBJ2-1, with TRBD2 as a possible D gene (6 bases). The CDR3 region has the DNA TGCGCCAGCAGCTTGGTAGCGGACCTCTACAATGAGCAGTTCTTC. It translates to CASSLVADLYNEQFF.